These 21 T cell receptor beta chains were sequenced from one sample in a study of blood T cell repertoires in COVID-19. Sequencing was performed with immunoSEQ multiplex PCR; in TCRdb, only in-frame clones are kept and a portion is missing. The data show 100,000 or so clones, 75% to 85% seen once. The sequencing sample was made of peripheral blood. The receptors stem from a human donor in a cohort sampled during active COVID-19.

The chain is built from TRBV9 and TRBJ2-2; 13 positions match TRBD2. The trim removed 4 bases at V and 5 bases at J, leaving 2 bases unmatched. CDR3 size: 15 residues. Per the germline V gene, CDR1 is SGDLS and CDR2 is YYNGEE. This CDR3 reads CASSLGLAGTGELFF. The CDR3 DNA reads TGTGCCAGCAGCTTGGGACTAGCGGGGACCGGGGAGCTGTTTTTT.

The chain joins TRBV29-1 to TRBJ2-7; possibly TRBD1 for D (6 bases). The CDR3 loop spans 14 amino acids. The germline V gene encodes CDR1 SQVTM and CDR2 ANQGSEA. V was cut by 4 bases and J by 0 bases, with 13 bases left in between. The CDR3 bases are TGCAGCGTTGCTTTGACAGGAACCTCCTACGAGCAGTACTTC. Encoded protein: CSVALTGTSYEQYF.

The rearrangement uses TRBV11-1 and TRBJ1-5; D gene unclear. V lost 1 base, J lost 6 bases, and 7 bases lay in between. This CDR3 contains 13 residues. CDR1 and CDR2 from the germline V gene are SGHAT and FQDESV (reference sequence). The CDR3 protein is CASSLGRGQPQHF. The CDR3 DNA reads TGTGCCAGCAGCTTAGGTAGAGGTCAGCCCCAGCATTTT.

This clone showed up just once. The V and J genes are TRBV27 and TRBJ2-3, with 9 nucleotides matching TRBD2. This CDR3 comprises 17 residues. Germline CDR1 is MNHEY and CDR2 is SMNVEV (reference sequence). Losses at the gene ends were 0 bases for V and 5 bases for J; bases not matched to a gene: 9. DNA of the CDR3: TGTGCCAGCAGTTTATCTGGTGTGCGGGAGGGGGAAGATACGCAGTATTTT. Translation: CASSLSGVREGEDTQYF.

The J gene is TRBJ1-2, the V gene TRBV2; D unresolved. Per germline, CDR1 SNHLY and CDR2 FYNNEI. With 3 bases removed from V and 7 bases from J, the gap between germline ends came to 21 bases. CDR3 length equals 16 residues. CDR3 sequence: CASSDGVSLSRGGYTF. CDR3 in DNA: TGTGCCAGCAGTGACGGGGTCAGCCTCTCCCGAGGTGGCTACACCTTC.

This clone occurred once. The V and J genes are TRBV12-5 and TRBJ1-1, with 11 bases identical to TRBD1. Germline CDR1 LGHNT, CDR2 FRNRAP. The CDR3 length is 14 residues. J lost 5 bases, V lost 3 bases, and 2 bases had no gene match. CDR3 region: CASGFGTGGTEAFF. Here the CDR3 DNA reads TGTGCTAGTGGTTTTGGGACAGGGGGAACTGAAGCTTTCTTT.

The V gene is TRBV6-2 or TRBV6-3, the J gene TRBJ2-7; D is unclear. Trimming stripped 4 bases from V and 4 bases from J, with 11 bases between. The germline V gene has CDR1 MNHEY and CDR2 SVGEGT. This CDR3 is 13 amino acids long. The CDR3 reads CASSLAINYEQYF. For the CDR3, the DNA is TGTGCCAGCAGTTTGGCAATTAATTACGAGCAGTACTTC.

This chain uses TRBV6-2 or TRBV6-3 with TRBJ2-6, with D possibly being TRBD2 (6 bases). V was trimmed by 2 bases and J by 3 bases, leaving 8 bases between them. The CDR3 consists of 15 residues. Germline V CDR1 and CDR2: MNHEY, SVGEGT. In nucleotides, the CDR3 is TGTGCCAGCAGTTACGGAGGGAGTGGGGCCAACGTCCTGACTTTC. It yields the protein CASSYGGSGANVLTF.

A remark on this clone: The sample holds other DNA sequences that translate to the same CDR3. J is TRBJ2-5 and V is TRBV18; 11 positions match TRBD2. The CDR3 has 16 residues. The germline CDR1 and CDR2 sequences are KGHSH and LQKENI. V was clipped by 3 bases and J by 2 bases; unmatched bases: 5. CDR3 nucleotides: TGTGCCAGCTCACCCCCTAGCGGGAGGACACAAGAGACCCAGTACTTC. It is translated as CASSPPSGRTQETQYF.

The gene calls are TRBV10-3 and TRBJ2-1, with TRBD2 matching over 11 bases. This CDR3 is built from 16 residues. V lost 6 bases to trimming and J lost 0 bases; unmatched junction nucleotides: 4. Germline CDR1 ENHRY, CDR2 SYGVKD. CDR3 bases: TGTGCCATCAGCGGACTAGCGGGTCCCTCCTACAATGAGCAGTTCTTC. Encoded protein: CAISGLAGPSYNEQFF.

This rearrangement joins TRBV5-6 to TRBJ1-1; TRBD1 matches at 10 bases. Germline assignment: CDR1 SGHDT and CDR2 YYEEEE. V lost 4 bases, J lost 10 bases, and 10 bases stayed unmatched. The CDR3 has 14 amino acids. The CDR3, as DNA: TGTGCCAGCAGCCCGGATGACAGGGGGCGCCTAGCTTTCTTT. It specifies CASSPDDRGRLAFF.

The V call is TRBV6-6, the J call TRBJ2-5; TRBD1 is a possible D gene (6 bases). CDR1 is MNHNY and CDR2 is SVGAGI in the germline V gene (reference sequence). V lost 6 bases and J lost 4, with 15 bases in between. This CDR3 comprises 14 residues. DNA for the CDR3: TGTGCCAGCAGCCGCACAGGGCTGCGAGAGACCCAGTACTTC. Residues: CASSRTGLRETQYF.

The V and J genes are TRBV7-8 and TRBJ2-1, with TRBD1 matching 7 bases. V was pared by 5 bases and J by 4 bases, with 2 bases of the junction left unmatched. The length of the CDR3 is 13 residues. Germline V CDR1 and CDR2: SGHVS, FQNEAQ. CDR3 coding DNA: TGTGCCAGCAGCCTGGGACAGTACAATGAGCAGTTCTTC. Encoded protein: CASSLGQYNEQFF. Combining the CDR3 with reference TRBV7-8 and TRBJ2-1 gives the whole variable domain GAGVSQSPRYKVAKRGQDVALRCDPISGHVSLFWYQQALGQGPEFLTYFQNEAQLDKSGLPSDRFFAERPEGSVSTLKIQRTQQEDSAVYLCASSLGQYNEQFFGPGTRLTVL.

The CDR3 reads CASSSGTGVGYTF. The CDR3 bases are TGTGCCAGCAGTTCCGGGACAGGGGTAGGCTACACCTTC. The V and J genes are TRBV28 and TRBJ1-2; 10 bases map to TRBD1. The CDR3 sequence is 13 residues long. CDR1 is MDHEN and CDR2 is SYDVKM in the germline V gene. V dropped 4 bases and J dropped 8; count of bases not matched to a gene: 4.

The CDR3 DNA sequence: TGCGCCAGCAGCGGCCCCGGGGAGACTACAAGCACAGATACGCAGTATTTT. Translated, it gives CASSGPGETTSTDTQYF. This chain uses TRBV5-1 with TRBJ2-3; D may be TRBD2 (5 bases). Germline V gives CDR1 SGHRS, CDR2 YFSETQ. The CDR3 totals 17 residues. V dropped 4 bases and J dropped 0 bases, with 18 bases sitting between them.

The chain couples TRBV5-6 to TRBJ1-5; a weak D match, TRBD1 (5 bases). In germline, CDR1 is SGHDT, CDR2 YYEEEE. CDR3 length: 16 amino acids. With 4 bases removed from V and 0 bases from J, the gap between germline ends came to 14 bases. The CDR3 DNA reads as TGTGCCAGCAGCCGGAGGGAGGGGAATAGCAATCAGCCCCAGCATTTT. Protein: CASSRREGNSNQPQHF.

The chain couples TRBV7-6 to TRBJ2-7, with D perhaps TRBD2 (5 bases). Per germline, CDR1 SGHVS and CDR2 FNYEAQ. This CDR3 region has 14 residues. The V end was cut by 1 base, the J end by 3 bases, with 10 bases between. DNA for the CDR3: TGTGCCAGCAGCTTAGGAGGGAGCGGCTACGAGCAGTACTTC. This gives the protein CASSLGGSGYEQYF.

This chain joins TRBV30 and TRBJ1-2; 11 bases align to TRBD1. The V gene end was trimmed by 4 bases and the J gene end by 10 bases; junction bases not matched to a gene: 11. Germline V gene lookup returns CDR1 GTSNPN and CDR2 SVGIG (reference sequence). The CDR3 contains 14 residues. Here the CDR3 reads CAWTFSGTGGPYTF. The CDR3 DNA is TGTGCCTGGACTTTCTCCGGGACAGGGGGACCCTACACCTTC.

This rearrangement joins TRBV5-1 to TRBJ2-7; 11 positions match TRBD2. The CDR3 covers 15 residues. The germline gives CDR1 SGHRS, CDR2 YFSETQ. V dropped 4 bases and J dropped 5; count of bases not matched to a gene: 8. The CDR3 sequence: CASSMLAGGNHEQYF. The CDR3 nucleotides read TGCGCCAGCAGCATGCTAGCGGGAGGTAACCACGAGCAGTACTTC.

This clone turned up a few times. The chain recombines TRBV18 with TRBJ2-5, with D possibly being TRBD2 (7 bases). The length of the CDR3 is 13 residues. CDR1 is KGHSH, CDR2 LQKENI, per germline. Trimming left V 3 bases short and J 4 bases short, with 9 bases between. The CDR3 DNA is TGTGCCAGCTCACCGGCGGGGGCAGAGACCCAGTACTTC. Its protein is CASSPAGAETQYF.

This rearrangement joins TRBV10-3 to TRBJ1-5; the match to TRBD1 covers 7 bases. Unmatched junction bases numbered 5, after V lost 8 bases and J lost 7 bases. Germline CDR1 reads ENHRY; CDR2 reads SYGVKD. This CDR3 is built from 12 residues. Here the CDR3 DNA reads TGTGCCATCGGGGACAGCCACCAGCCCCAGCATTTT. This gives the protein CAIGDSHQPQHF.